Here is one T cell receptor beta chain with its context. Its specific antigen is unknown. There are no base qualities to consult, and no much larger clone falls within one base. This sample stems from a study of blood T cell repertoires in COVID-19 (TCRdb year 2020). In terms of the full investigation: The collaborator samples originated in the United States, Italy and Spain and spanned the acute and convalescent phases of COVID-19. The material from the prospective study consisted of cDNA or gDNA derived from T cells, B-cell-depleted T cells, or PBMCs. Samples were obtained from the ongoing ImmuneRACE study (first 160 participants) and from 950 to 1,500 subjects provided by 6 global collaborators. The repertoires were released in a freely available public database intended as a resource for research on the immune response to SARS-CoV-2. Where available, HLA class I and class II types were taken from metadata supplied by the sample provider and were not determined by assay-based typing. Sample metadata almost always included a de-identified subject ID, COVID-19 status, age in years and sex. Subjects who had been exposed to COVID-19, were actively infected with it, or had recovered from it provided the deeply sampled blood TCRbeta repertoires that made up the dataset.

The immunoSEQ Assay, a bias-controlled multiplex PCR, was used to amplify TCRbeta CDR3 regions from genomic DNA. Regarding the original processing steps: Within the assay, amplification of reference gene primers was used to estimate how many nucleated cells each sample contained. To quantify the absolute abundance of each unique TCRbeta CDR3 rearrangement, sequence reads were collapsed and filtered. For each sample, productive Simpson clonality was calculated as the square root of Simpson's diversity index over productive rearrangements. TCRdb stores this immuneACCESS table with in-frame sequences only. Part of the clones is absent; in the studies checked, under half of the shortfall reflects unresolved V genes, and no reason is known for the rest. V and J calls and clone size come straight from that table; D and trimming were deduced from the DNA. Here the sample has around 80,000 clones; roughly 78% occur a single time. The biggest ten clones account for more than 4% of the sample.

Collaborating institutions collected whole blood in K2EDTA tubes following their own protocols. Collaborator samples were shipped for TCRbeta analysis as frozen whole blood, isolated PBMCs, or DNA extracted from either sample type. Overall study results and their limits: The quantity of clinical and demographic metadata differed by source and by participant and was supplied without curation.

This clonotype was sampled from a woman between 65 and 79 years old with acute or convalescent COVID-19. Sequences were obtained from peripheral blood.

The CDR3 is CASSQSATGLYEQYF. The sequenced DNA: TGCGCCAGCAGCCAAAGCGCGACAGGTCTATACGAGCAGTACTTC. This receptor chain uses TRBV4-1 and TRBJ2-7, with TRBD1 as a weak D call on 6 bases. From a lookup of the germline V gene, CDR1 and CDR2 are MGHRA and YSYEKL. From the cysteine up to the phenylalanine, the CDR3 has a length of 15 residues. CDR3 DNA only is kept here, 45 bases in frame from base 1. Trimming costs V 2 bases and J 4 bases, and their ends lie 15 bases apart.